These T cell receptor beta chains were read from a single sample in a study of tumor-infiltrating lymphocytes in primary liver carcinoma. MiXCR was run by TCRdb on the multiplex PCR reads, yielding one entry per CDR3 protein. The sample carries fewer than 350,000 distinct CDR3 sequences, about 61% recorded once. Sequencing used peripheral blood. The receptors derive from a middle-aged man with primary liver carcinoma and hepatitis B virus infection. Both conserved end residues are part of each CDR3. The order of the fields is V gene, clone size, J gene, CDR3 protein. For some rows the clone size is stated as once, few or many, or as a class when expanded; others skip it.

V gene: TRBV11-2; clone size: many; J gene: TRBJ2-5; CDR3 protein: CASSLDVGTETQYF
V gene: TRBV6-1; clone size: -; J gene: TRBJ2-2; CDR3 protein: CASSEFLNVLANTGELFF
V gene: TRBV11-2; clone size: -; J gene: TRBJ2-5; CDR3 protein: CASCLGTLGQETQYF
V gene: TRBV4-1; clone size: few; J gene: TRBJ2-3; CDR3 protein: CASSQLAGEDTQYF
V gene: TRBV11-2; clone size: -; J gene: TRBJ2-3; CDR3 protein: CAGSPRRTGVTQNTQYF
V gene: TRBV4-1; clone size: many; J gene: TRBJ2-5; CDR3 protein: CASSQDPWETQYF
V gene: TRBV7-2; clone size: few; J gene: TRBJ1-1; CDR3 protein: CASSHRQGSITEALF
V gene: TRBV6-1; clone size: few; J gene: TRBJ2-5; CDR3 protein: CASSEYGGTLRETQYF
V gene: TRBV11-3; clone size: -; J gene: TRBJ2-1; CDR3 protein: CASSMGLTGASYNEQLF
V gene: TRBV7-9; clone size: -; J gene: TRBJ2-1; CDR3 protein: CASRLDRTSAGHNEQFF
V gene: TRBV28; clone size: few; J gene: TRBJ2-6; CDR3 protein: CASTYGANVLTF
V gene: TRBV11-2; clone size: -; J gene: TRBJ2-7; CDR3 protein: CTSKGLAGVGEQYF
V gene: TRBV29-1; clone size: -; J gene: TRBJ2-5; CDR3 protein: CSVEDTQGAGETQYF
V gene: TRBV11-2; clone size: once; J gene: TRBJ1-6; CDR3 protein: CASSLIGGGYSPLHF